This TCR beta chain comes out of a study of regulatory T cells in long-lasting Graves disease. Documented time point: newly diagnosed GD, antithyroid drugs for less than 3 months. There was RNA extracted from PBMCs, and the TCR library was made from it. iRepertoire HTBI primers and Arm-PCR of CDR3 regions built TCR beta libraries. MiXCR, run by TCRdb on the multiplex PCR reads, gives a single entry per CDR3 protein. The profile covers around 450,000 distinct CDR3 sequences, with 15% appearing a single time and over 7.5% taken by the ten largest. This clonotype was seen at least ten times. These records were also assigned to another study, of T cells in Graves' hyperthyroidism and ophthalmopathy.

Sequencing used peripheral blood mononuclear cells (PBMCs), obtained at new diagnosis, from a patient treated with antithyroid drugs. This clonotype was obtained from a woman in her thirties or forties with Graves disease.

CDR3 nucleotide sequence: TGCAGCTATTGGGGTGGGCGGGGGCGCCAAGCTTTCTTT. This gives the protein CSYWGGRGRQAFF. The J gene is TRBJ1-1, the V gene TRBV29-1; tentatively, D is TRBD1 (6 bases). The V gene lost 8 bases and the J gene lost 9 bases, with 22 bases spanning the gap. The germline V gene encodes CDR1 SQVTM and CDR2 ANQGSEA. The CDR3 length is 13 residues.